These 24 T cell receptor beta chains were sequenced from one sample in a study of identical twins. MiXCR, applied by TCRdb to the 5' RACE reads, yields one record per CDR3 protein. The sample has hundreds of thousands of distinct CDR3 sequences, approximately 9% seen once. The specimen sequenced was memory (CD45RO+) T cells sorted from blood. These receptors were taken from a woman in her late teens or twenties in good health.

This clonotype was detected ten times or more. This sequence joins TRBV9 and TRBJ1-1; D is undetermined. The CDR3 totals 16 residues. Germline assignment: CDR1 SGDLS and CDR2 YYNGEE. Trimming left V 0 bases short and J 7 bases short, with 19 bases between. For the CDR3, the DNA is TGTGCCAGCAGCGTAGGGGCCTTCTATCCGTATAATGAAGCTTTCTTT. Amino acid sequence: CASSVGAFYPYNEAFF.

This clonotype has at least ten counts. This sequence joins TRBV20-1 and TRBJ2-7; 9 bases fit TRBD2. CDR1 is DFQATT and CDR2 is SNEGSKA in the germline V gene (reference sequence). The CDR3 spans 15 residues. J was trimmed by 7 bases and V by 3 bases; bases with no gene match: 13. CDR3 residues: CSASGSGGGAEEQYF. In DNA form, the CDR3 reads TGCAGTGCTAGTGGGTCTGGCGGGGGGGCCGAGGAGCAGTACTTC.

This chain joins TRBV20-1 and TRBJ2-5; D not certain. This CDR3 spans 13 amino acids. Germline CDR1 is DFQATT and CDR2 is SNEGSKA (reference sequence). V lost 0 bases and J lost 7, with 12 bases in between. The CDR3 spells CSARDPGIGTQYF. CDR3 DNA sequence: TGCAGTGCTAGAGATCCAGGAATAGGGACCCAGTACTTC.

This clonotype was seen ten or more times. The chain recombines TRBV9 with TRBJ1-3; perhaps TRBD1 as D (6 bases). The length of the CDR3 is 16 residues. V was shortened by 0 bases and J by 2 bases, with 12 bases between the two germline ends. CDR1 is SGDLS, CDR2 YYNGEE, per germline. CDR3 protein: CASSVGSGVTGNTIYF. The CDR3, as DNA: TGTGCCAGCAGCGTAGGCTCAGGGGTGACTGGAAACACCATATATTTT.

The CDR3 bases are TGTGCCAGCAGCTTAAAACAGGTCGGCGAGCAGTACTTC. The encoded protein is CASSLKQVGEQYF. V usage is TRBV7-3 and J usage is TRBJ2-7; D might be TRBD1 (5 bases). CDR3 length: 13 residues. The germline V gene encodes CDR1 SGHTA and CDR2 FQGTGA. Trimming pared 1 base from V and 6 bases from J, leaving 10 bases between.

The chain combines TRBV18 with TRBJ1-2; no clear D. The CDR3 has 15 amino acids. V was trimmed by 0 bases and J by 1 base, leaving 9 bases between them. Germline V CDR1 and CDR2: KGHSH, LQKENI. CDR3 DNA sequence: TGTGCCAGCTCACCACCCTTAACCGATAACTATGGCTACACCTTC. Translating it yields CASSPPLTDNYGYTF. The full variable domain, with the rest looked up from reference TRBV18 and TRBJ1-2, is NAGVMQNPRHLVRRRGQEARLRCSPMKGHSHVYWYRQLPEEGLKFMVYLQKENIIDESGMPKERFSAEFPKEGPSILRIQQVVRGDSAAYFCASSPPLTDNYGYTFGSGTRLTVV.

This clonotype showed up just a few times. The chain combines TRBV2 with TRBJ1-4, with no clear D. The CDR3 sequence is 15 residues long. The germline V gene has CDR1 SNHLY and CDR2 FYNNEI. V was pared by 10 bases and J by 0 bases, with 15 bases between. The CDR3 sequence: CATHRQLATNEKLFF. CDR3 sequence (DNA): TGTGCCACCCACCGGCAGCTTGCAACTAATGAAAAACTGTTTTTT.

The chain employs TRBV20-1 and TRBJ2-5; D might be TRBD1 (5 bases). Trimming cost V 6 bases and J 4 bases, with 18 bases left between them. CDR3 size: 14 residues. CDR1 and CDR2 from the germline V gene are DFQATT and SNEGSKA (reference sequence). For the CDR3, the DNA is TGCAGTGCACTTCAGGGTATGATAGGAGAGACCCAGTACTTC. Its protein is CSALQGMIGETQYF.

This clonotype was observed at least ten times. The J gene is TRBJ2-7, the V gene TRBV29-1; D possibly matches TRBD1 or TRBD2 (5 bases each). Germline V CDR1 and CDR2: SQVTM, ANQGSEA. V lost 4 bases, J lost 0 bases, and 10 bases lay in between. This CDR3 has 13 amino acids. The DNA of the CDR3 is TGCAGCGTTGCGAGGGGAGACTCCTACGAGCAGTACTTC. It translates to CSVARGDSYEQYF.

This clonotype was observed at least ten times. The chain is built from TRBV5-1 and TRBJ1-5; D possibly corresponds to TRBD1 (5 bases). CDR1 is SGHRS, CDR2 YFSETQ, per germline. Trimming took 4 bases from V and 2 from J, leaving 13 bases between them. The CDR3 is 15 residues long. The CDR3 reads CASSAGMGGNQPQHF. The CDR3, as DNA: TGCGCCAGCAGCGCGGGAATGGGGGGCAATCAGCCCCAGCATTTT.

This clonotype showed up just a few times. The gene calls are TRBV20-1 and TRBJ2-1; TRBD1 agrees at 10 bases. Germline lookup yields CDR1 DFQATT and CDR2 SNEGSKA (reference sequence). The trim removed 6 bases at V and 0 bases at J, leaving 8 bases unmatched. The CDR3 length is 16 residues. CDR3 region: CSATGTGVLSYNEQFF. The DNA for the CDR3 is TGCAGTGCGACCGGGACAGGGGTCCTCTCCTACAATGAGCAGTTCTTC.

V gene TRBV7-2 combines with J gene TRBJ2-7; unclear D gene. Looked up from germline, CDR1 is SGHTA and CDR2 is FQGNSA. This CDR3 contains 13 residues. The V end was cut by 5 bases, the J end by 2 bases, with 10 bases between. The CDR3 DNA is TGTGCCAGCAGCCCTACCCAGACCTACGAGCAGTACTTC. Protein: CASSPTQTYEQYF. The full variable domain, in which reference TRBV7-2 and TRBJ2-7 provide the parts outside the CDR3, is GAGVSQSPSNKVTEKGKDVELRCDPISGHTALYWYRQSLGQGLEFLIYFQGNSAPDKSGLPSDRFSAERTGGSVSTLTIQRTQQEDSAVYLCASSPTQTYEQYFGPGTRLTVT.

V usage is TRBV7-2 and J usage is TRBJ2-5; 9 nucleotides line up with TRBD2. V lost 3 bases and J lost 5; bases outside the gene matches: 7. The CDR3 totals 15 residues. Germline loops: CDR1 SGHTA, CDR2 FQGNSA. DNA for the CDR3: TGTGCCAGCAGCTTGGCGGGAGGGGGACTGGAGACCCAGTACTTC. It specifies CASSLAGGGLETQYF.

This clonotype was seen a few times. The chain carries TRBV2 and TRBJ1-5; D gene unclear. Trimming removed 6 bases from V and 4 bases from J, with 7 bases in between. There are 12 residues in the CDR3. The V gene's germline CDR1 is SNHLY and CDR2 FYNNEI. For the CDR3, the DNA is TGTGCCAGCAGAACTGAGAATCAGCCCCAGCATTTT. This encodes CASRTENQPQHF. Supplemented by reference TRBV2 and TRBJ1-5, the full variable domain reads EPEVTQTPSHQVTQMGQEVILRCVPISNHLYFYWYRQILGQKVEFLVSFYNNEISEKSEIFDDQFSVERPDGSNFTLKIRSTKLEDSAMYFCASRTENQPQHFGDGTRLSIL.

V usage is TRBV4-1 and J usage is TRBJ2-3; D is unclear. The CDR3 is made up of 16 amino acids. V was cut by 4 bases and J by 5 bases, with 19 bases left in between. Germline V gives CDR1 MGHRA, CDR2 YSYEKL. The CDR3 coding sequence is TGCGCCAGCAGCCCGAGGTTAACGGGTCCGGAAGATACGCAGTATTTT. It yields the protein CASSPRLTGPEDTQYF.

This chain links TRBV24-1 with TRBJ2-2; D is uncertain. CDR3 length equals 13 residues. The V gene lost 5 bases and the J gene lost 6 bases, with 9 bases spanning the gap. The germline CDR1 and CDR2 sequences are KGHDR and SFDVKD. The CDR3 here is CATSGDGSGELFF. CDR3 sequence (DNA): TGTGCCACCAGTGGAGACGGGTCCGGGGAGCTGTTTTTT.

The rearrangement joins TRBV29-1 to TRBJ2-7; 8 bases map to TRBD1. Trimming took 6 bases from V and 2 from J; bases not matched to a gene: 15. Germline lookup yields CDR1 SQVTM and CDR2 ANQGSEA. This CDR3 has 16 amino acids. As DNA, the CDR3 is TGCAGCGTGTGGGGGGTAGGACAGGGACCCACCTACGAGCAGTACTTC. It translates to CSVWGVGQGPTYEQYF.

V and J are TRBV27 and TRBJ1-1, with 9 bases fitting TRBD1. V was clipped by 6 bases and J by 11 bases; unmatched bases: 16. Germline CDR1 MNHEY, CDR2 SMNVEV (reference sequence). CDR3 length: 15 residues. For the CDR3, the DNA is TGTGCCAGCAGACCAACCCGGGACAGGGTTGGGGGTGCTTTCTTT. Protein product: CASRPTRDRVGGAFF.

This clonotype was observed a handful of times. The genes are TRBV20-1 and TRBJ1-4; a weak D match, TRBD1 (5 bases). Germline values: CDR1 DFQATT, CDR2 SNEGSKA (reference sequence). V lost 3 bases and J lost 1, with 6 bases in between. This CDR3 has 13 residues. The CDR3 spells CSARQGTNEKLFF. The CDR3 nucleotides are TGCAGTGCTAGGCAGGGAACTAATGAAAAACTGTTTTTT.

The V call is TRBV20-1, the J call TRBJ1-1; D ambiguous. The CDR3 covers 13 residues. V was shortened by 3 bases and J by 6 bases, with 14 bases between the two germline ends. Looked up from germline, CDR1 is DFQATT and CDR2 is SNEGSKA (reference sequence). CDR3 coding DNA: TGCAGTGCTAGTATTCACAGCGGATCTGAAGCTTTCTTT. It codes for CSASIHSGSEAFF.

The chain employs TRBV7-3 and TRBJ1-2; D call uncertain. V was trimmed by 1 base and J by 1 base, leaving 10 bases between them. Germline V gene lookup returns CDR1 SGHTA and CDR2 FQGTGA. CDR3 length equals 15 residues. The CDR3 coding sequence is TGTGCCAGCAGCTTAAGGGAGGGTAGTAACTATGGCTACACCTTC. This sequence encodes CASSLREGSNYGYTF. The full variable domain, rest sourced from reference TRBV7-3 and TRBJ1-2, is GAGVSQTPSNKVTEKGKYVELRCDPISGHTALYWYRQSLGQGPEFLIYFQGTGAADDSGLPNDRFFAVRPEGSVSTLKIQRTERGDSAVYLCASSLREGSNYGYTFGSGTRLTVV.

The chain links TRBV15 to TRBJ2-3; 9 bases line up with TRBD2. The CDR3 totals 15 residues. Unmatched junction bases numbered 3, after V lost 3 bases and J lost 2 bases. Germline V CDR1 and CDR2: LNHNV, YYDKDF (reference sequence). CDR3 region: CATSRTSGLTDTQYF. The CDR3 DNA is TGTGCCACCAGCAGGACTAGCGGACTCACAGATACGCAGTATTTT.

This chain connects TRBV6-1 to TRBJ2-7; TRBD2 matches at 13 bases. Looked up from germline, CDR1 is MNHNS and CDR2 is SASEGT. V was clipped by 5 bases and J by 2 bases; unmatched bases: 3. The CDR3 spans 15 residues. CDR3 loop: CASSKGLAGPYEQYF. The CDR3 DNA is TGTGCCAGCAGTAAGGGACTAGCGGGACCCTACGAGCAGTACTTC.

CDR3 residues: CATSRAYQETQYF. In nucleotides, the CDR3 is TGTGCCACCAGCAGAGCCTACCAAGAGACCCAGTACTTC. J is TRBJ2-5 and V is TRBV15; D not resolved. Germline V gives CDR1 LNHNV, CDR2 YYDKDF (reference sequence). The length of the CDR3 is 13 residues. V was cut by 1 base and J by 0 bases, with 3 bases left in between. Looking up the rest from reference TRBV15 and TRBJ2-5 gives the full variable domain: DAMVIQNPRYQVTQFGKPVTLSCSQTLNHNVMYWYQQKSSQAPKLLFHYYDKDFNNEADTPDNFQSRRPNTSFCFLDIRSPGLGDTAMYLCATSRAYQETQYFGPGTRLLVL.